This is a list of T cell receptor beta chains from one sample in a study of cytomegalovirus exposure and HLA in healthy donors. Measured with immunoSEQ multiplex PCR; TCRdb has only the in-frame clones, and not every one. The data contain about 70,000 clones, roughly 89% of them singletons. The sequenced material came from PBMCs. The receptors stem from a woman in her twenties or thirties in good health and CMV-seronegative. Both conserved end residues are part of each CDR3. A D gene is named only where the DNA matches it firmly. Size values are once, few and many counts, or a class for expanded clones, and some rows have none.

DNA	CDR3	J	V	size	D
TGTGCCAGCTCATCCTGGACTATCCGCTACGAGCAGTACTTC	CASSSWTIRYEQYF	TRBJ2-7	TRBV18	.	.
TGCGCCAGCAGCTTAGCTAGCGGGGGGAACTACAATGAGCAGTTCTTC	CASSLASGGNYNEQFF	TRBJ2-1	TRBV5-1	.	TRBD2
TGTGCCACCTGGGATGACAGGGGAAGACAGACCCAGTACTTC	CATWDDRGRQTQYF	TRBJ2-5	TRBV28	.	TRBD1
TGTGCCAGCAGCTACAGGGGGGAAGAATACGAGCAGTACTTC	CASSYRGEEYEQYF	TRBJ2-7	TRBV7-9	.	TRBD1
TGTGCCAGCAGCTTAGCCAGGGTCAATGAAAAACTGTTTTTT	CASSLARVNEKLFF	TRBJ1-4	TRBV11-2	.	.
TGTGCCAGCAGCTTAGAGACGGGAGGTTACGAGCAGTACTTC	CASSLETGGYEQYF	TRBJ2-7	TRBV7-2	.	TRBD2
TGTGCCAGCAGCTTACAAGGACTAGCGGGGTTTATAAGCTCCTACAATGAGCAGTTCTTC	CASSLQGLAGFISSYNEQFF	TRBJ2-1	TRBV5-8	.	TRBD2
TGTGCCAGCAGCTTAGTTGTCGGCTACGAGCAGTACTTC	CASSLVVGYEQYF	TRBJ2-7	TRBV11-3	few	.
TGTGCCAGCAGCTTCTTAGAGGGTACTGAAGCTTTCTTT	CASSFLEGTEAFF	TRBJ1-1	TRBV11-2	.	.
TGTGCCAGCAGTGGCAGGCTTGGGGCCAACGTCCTGACTTTC	CASSGRLGANVLTF	TRBJ2-6	TRBV2	few	.